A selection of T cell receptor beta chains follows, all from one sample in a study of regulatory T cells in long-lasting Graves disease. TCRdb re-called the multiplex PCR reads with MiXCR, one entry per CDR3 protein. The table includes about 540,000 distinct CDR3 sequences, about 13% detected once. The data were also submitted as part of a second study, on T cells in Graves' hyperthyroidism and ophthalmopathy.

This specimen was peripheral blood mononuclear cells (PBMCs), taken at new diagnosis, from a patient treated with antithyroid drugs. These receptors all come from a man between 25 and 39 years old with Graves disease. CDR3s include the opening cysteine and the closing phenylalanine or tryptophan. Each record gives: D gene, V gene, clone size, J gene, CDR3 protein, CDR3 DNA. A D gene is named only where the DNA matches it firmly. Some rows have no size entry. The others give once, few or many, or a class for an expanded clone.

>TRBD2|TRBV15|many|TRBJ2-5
CATSRSLAGRETQYF
TGTGCCACCAGCAGATCCTTAGCGGGTAGAGAGACCCAGTACTTC
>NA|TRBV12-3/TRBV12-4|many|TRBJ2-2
CASSFSDPGELFF
TGTGCCAGCAGTTTTTCGGACCCCGGGGAGCTGTTTTTT
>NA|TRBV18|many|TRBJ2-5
CASSPTGVETQYF
TGTGCCAGCTCACCGACAGGTGTGGAGACCCAGTACTTC
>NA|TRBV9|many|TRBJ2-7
CASSLGTAAYEQYF
TGTGCCAGCAGCTTAGGTACAGCAGCCTACGAGCAGTACTTC
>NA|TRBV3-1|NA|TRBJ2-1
CASSPFGTLPNEQFF
TGTGCCAGCAGCCCCTTTGGGACTCTTCCTAATGAGCAGTTCTTC
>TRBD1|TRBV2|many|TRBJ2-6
CASRGQGAHGANVLTF
TGTGCCAGCAGGGGACAGGGGGCGCATGGGGCCAACGTCCTGACTTTC
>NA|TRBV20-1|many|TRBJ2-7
CSARDSGTLTYEQYF
TGCAGTGCTAGAGATTCCGGGACGCTTACCTACGAGCAGTACTTC
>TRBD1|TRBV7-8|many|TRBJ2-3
CASSPVMGQFTDTQYF
TGTGCCAGCAGCCCAGTAATGGGACAGTTCACAGATACGCAGTATTTT
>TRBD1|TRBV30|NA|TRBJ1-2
CAWSAKYRGKGYTF
TGTGCCTGGAGTGCTAAATACAGGGGAAAGGGCTACACCTTC
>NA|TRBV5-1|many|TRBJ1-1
CASRASVASLNTEAFF
TGCGCCAGCAGAGCTTCTGTAGCCAGTTTGAACACTGAAGCTTTCTTT
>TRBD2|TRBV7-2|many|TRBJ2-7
CASSLDAGGLSYEQYF
TGTGCCAGCAGCCTAGATGCGGGAGGGCTTTCCTACGAGCAGTACTTC
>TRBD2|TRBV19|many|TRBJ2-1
CASSIGLRSGRGDEQFF
TGTGCCAGTAGTATAGGCTTAAGGAGCGGGAGGGGCGATGAGCAGTTCTTC
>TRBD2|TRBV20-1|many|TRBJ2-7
CSARDEASGRLEQYF
TGCAGTGCTAGAGATGAGGCTAGCGGGAGACTCGAGCAGTACTTC
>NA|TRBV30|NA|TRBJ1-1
CAWGGPGQEAFF
TGTGCCTGGGGTGGACCGGGGCAGGAAGCTTTCTTT
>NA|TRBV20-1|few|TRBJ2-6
CSARDLSRGSGANVLTF
TGCAGTGCTAGAGATCTTTCCCGAGGCTCTGGGGCCAACGTCCTGACTTTC
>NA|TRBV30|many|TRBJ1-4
CAWMRPPESEKLFF
TGTGCCTGGATGAGGCCCCCTGAAAGCGAAAAACTGTTTTTT
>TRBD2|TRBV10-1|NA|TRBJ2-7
CASSTGLAGGPLPSYEQYF
TGCGCCAGCAGTACCGGACTAGCGGGAGGGCCTCTTCCCTCTTACGAGCAGTACTTC
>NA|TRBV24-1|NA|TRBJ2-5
CATSVGAPGETQYF
TGTGCCACCAGTGTGGGGGCGCCGGGAGAGACCCAGTACTTC
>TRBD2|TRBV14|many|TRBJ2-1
CASSRGRSSYNEQFF
TGTGCCAGCAGCCGCGGGAGGAGCTCCTACAATGAGCAGTTCTTC
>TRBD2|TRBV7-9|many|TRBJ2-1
CASSLRGDYLTTTYNEQFF
TGTGCCAGCAGCTTAAGAGGGGACTACCTTACCACAACCTACAATGAGCAGTTCTTC
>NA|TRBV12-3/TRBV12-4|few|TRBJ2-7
CASSFQWFDEQYF
TGTGCCAGCAGTTTCCAGTGGTTTGACGAGCAGTACTTC
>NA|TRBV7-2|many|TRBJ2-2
CASSLVSGIANTGELFF
TGTGCCAGCAGCTTAGTTTCAGGGATCGCGAACACCGGGGAGCTGTTTTTT
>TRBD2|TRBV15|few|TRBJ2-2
CATSRPRGGHTGELFF
TGTGCCACCAGCAGACCACGGGGGGGTCACACCGGGGAGCTGTTTTTT
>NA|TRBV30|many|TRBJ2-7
CAWSDRSGSYEQYF
TGTGCCTGGAGCGACAGGTCCGGCTCCTACGAGCAGTACTTC
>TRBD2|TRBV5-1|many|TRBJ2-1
CASSLRLADGNEQFF
TGCGCCAGCAGCTTGAGACTAGCGGACGGAAATGAGCAGTTCTTC
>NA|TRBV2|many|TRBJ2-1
CASSAGNEQFF
TGTGCCAGCAGTGCGGGTAATGAGCAGTTCTTC
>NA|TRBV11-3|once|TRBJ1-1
CASSDDPSPNTEAFF
TGTGCCAGCAGCGACGACCCCAGTCCTAACACTGAAGCTTTCTTT
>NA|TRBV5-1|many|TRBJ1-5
CASSLAPNQPQHF
TGCGCCAGCAGCTTGGCCCCGAATCAGCCCCAGCATTTT
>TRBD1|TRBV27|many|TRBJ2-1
CASSPSDRGPGWVGDEQFF
TGTGCCAGCAGTCCTAGCGACAGGGGACCTGGTTGGGTTGGCGATGAGCAGTTCTTC
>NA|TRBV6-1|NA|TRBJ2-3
CASCPSSTDTQYF
TGTGCCAGCTGCCCCTCTAGCACAGATACGCAGTATTTT
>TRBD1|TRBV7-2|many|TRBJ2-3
CASSHSGGADTQYF
TGTGCCAGCAGCCACTCAGGGGGCGCAGATACGCAGTATTTT
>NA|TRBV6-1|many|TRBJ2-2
CASTPLGGELFF
TGTGCCAGCACCCCGCTGGGCGGGGAGCTGTTTTTT
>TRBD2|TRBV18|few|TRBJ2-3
CASSPRFPSGSTDTQYF
TGTGCCAGCTCACCACGGTTCCCTAGCGGGAGTACTGATACGCAGTATTTT
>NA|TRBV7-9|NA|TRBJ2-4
CASSLPHRPPRGGAKNIQYF
TGTGCCAGCAGCTTACCCCACCGGCCACCCAGGGGGGGGGCCAAAAACATTCAGTACTTC
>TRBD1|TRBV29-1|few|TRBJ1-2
CSVEDNGTAFNYGYTF
TGCAGCGTTGAAGATAACGGGACAGCCTTTAACTATGGCTACACCTTC
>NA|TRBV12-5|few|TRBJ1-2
CASGLWLGNDYGYTF
TGTGCTAGTGGTTTGTGGCTGGGTAATGACTATGGCTACACCTTC
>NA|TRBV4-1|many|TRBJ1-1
CASSLGARGGEAFF
TGCGCCAGCAGCCTCGGGGCGAGGGGAGGCGAGGCTTTCTTT
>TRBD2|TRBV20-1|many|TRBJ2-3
CSASGRAFTDTQYF
TGCAGTGCTAGCGGGAGGGCTTTCACAGATACGCAGTATTTT
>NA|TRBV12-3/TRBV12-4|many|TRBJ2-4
CASTPGLGAKNIQYF
TGTGCCAGCACCCCCGGGCTGGGAGCCAAAAACATTCAGTACTTC
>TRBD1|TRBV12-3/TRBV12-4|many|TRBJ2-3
CASSLVTGGPDTQYF
TGTGCCAGCAGTTTGGTGACAGGGGGCCCAGATACGCAGTATTTT
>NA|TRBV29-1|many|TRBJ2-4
CSVEELAKNIQYF
TGCAGCGTTGAAGAGTTAGCCAAAAACATTCAGTACTTC
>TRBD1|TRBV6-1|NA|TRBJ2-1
CASSGQGVPLQFF
TGTGCCAGCAGTGGACAGGGAGTCCCCCTGCAGTTCTTC
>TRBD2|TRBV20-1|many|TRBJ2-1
CSVRSGREQFF
TGCAGTGTCCGTAGCGGGAGAGAGCAGTTCTTC
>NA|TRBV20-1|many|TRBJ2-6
CSARDGGVRSGANVLTF
TGCAGTGCTAGGGACGGCGGGGTTCGCTCTGGGGCCAACGTCCTGACTTTC
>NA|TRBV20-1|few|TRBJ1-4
CSASKGTNEKLFF
TGCAGTGCTAGCAAGGGGACTAATGAAAAACTGTTTTTT
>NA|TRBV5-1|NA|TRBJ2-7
CASSPGTLGPYEQYF
TGCGCCAGCAGCCCAGGGACTCTGGGGCCCTACGAGCAGTACTTC
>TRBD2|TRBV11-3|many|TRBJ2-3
CASSLNSGGPTDTQYF
TGTGCCAGCAGCTTAAATAGCGGGGGACCCACAGATACGCAGTATTTT
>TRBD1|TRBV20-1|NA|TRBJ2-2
CSARRGQVYTGELFF
TGCAGTGCGAGACGGGGACAGGTGTACACCGGGGAGCTGTTTTTT
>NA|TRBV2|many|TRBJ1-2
CANPSWGYTF
TGTGCCAACCCGAGCTGGGGCTACACCTTC
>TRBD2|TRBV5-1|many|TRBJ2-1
CASSLKASGSEQFF
TGCGCCAGCAGCTTGAAAGCTAGCGGGAGTGAGCAGTTCTTC
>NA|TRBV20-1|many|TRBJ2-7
CSARVTETYEQYF
TGCAGTGCTAGAGTGACCGAGACCTACGAGCAGTACTTC
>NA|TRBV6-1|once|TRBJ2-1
CASSSTGEQFF
TGTGCCAGCAGCTCGACGGGGGAGCAGTTCTTC
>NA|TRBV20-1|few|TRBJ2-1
CSARKIEPEQFF
TGCAGTGCTAGAAAGATCGAACCTGAGCAGTTCTTC
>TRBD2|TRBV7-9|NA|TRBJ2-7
CASSPGTTNYEQYF
TGTGCCAGCAGTCCCGGGACTACCAACTACGAGCAGTACTTC
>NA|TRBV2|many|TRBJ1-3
CASSPRGSGNTIYF
TGTGCCAGCAGTCCGCGGGGCTCTGGAAACACCATATATTTT
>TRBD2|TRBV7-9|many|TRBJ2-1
CASSQGSGGWNEQFF
TGTGCCAGCAGCCAAGGCAGCGGGGGATGGAATGAGCAGTTCTTC
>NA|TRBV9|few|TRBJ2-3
CASSAGPSSDTQYF
TGTGCCAGCAGCGCCGGGCCCTCCAGCGATACGCAGTATTTT